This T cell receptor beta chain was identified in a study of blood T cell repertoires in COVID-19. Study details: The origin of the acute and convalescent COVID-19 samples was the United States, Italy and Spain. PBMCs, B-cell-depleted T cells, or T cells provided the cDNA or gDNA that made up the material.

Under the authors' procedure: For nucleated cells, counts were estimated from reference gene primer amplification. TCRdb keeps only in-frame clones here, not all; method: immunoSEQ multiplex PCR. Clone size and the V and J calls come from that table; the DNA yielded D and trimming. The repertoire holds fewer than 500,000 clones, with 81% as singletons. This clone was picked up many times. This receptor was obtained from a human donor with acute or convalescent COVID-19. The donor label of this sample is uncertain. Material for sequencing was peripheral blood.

CDR3 region: CASRGDSAYNSPLHF. The CDR3 nucleotides read TGTGCCAGCAGGGGGGACAGCGCCTATAATTCACCCCTCCACTTT. The chain combines TRBV6-6 with TRBJ1-6, with 7 nucleotides matching TRBD1. Germline CDR1 and CDR2: MNHNY and SVGAGI (reference sequence). The CDR3 runs 15 residues. The V gene end was trimmed by 6 bases and the J gene end by 2 bases; junction bases not matched to a gene: 4.